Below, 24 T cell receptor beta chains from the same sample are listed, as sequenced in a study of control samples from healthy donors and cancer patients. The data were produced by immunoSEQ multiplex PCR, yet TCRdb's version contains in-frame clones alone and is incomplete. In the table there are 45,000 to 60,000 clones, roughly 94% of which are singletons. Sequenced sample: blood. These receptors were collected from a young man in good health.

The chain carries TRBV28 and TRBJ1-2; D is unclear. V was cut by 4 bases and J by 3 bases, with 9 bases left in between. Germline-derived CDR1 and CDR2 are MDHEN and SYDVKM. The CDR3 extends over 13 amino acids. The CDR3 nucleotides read TGTGCCAGCAGTTCGGGCAGTGACTATGGCTACACCTTC. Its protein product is CASSSGSDYGYTF.

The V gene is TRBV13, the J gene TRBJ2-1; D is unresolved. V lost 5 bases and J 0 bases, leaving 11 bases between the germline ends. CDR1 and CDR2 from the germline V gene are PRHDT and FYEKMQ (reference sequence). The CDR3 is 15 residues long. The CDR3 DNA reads TGTGCCAGCAGCGCATCAGTAAGCTCCTACAATGAGCAGTTCTTC. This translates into CASSASVSSYNEQFF.

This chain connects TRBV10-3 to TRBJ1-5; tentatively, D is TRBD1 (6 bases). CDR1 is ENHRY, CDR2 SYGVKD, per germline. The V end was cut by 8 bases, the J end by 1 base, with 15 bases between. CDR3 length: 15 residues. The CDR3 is CAIGQQGPSNQPQHF. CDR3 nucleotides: TGTGCCATCGGCCAACAGGGCCCCAGCAATCAGCCCCAGCATTTT.

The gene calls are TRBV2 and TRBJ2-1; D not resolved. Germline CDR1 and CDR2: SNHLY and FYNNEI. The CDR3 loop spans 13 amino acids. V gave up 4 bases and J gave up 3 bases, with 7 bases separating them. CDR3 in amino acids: CASSGRLYNEQFF. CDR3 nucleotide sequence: TGTGCCAGCAGTGGGCGTCTCTACAATGAGCAGTTCTTC.

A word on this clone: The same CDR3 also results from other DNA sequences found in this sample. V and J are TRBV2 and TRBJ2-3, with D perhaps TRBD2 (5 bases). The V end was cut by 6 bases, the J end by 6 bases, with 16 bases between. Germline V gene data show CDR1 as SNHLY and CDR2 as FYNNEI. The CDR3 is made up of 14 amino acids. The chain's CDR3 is CASSGGLSSDTQYF. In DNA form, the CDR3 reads TGTGCCAGCAGCGGCGGACTTAGCAGCGATACGCAGTATTTT.

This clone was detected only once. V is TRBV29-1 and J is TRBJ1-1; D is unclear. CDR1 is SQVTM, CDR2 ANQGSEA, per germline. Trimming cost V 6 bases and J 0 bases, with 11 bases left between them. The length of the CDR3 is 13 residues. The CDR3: CSVAQVMNTEAFF. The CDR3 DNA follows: TGCAGCGTGGCTCAGGTAATGAACACTGAAGCTTTCTTT. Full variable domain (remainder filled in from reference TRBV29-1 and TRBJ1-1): SAVISQKPSRDICQRGTSLTIQCQVDSQVTMMFWYRQQPGQSLTLIATANQGSEATYESGFVIDKFPISRPNLTFSTLTVSNMSPEDSSIYLCSVAQVMNTEAFFGQGTRLTVV.

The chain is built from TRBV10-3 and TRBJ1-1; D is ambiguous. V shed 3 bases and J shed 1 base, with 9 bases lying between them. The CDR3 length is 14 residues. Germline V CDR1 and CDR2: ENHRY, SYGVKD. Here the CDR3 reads CAISERHPNTEAFF. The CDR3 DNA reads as TGTGCCATCAGTGAAAGACACCCGAACACTGAAGCTTTCTTT.

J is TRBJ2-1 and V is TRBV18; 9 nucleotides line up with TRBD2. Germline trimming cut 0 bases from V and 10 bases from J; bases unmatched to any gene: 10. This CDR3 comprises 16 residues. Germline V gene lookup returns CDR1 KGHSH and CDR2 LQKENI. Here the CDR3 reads CASSPPRREGSREQFF. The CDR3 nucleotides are TGTGCCAGCTCACCACCGAGGCGGGAGGGCTCGAGGGAGCAGTTCTTC. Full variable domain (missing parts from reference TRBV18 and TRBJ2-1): NAGVMQNPRHLVRRRGQEARLRCSPMKGHSHVYWYRQLPEEGLKFMVYLQKENIIDESGMPKERFSAEFPKEGPSILRIQQVVRGDSAAYFCASSPPRREGSREQFFGPGTRLTVL.

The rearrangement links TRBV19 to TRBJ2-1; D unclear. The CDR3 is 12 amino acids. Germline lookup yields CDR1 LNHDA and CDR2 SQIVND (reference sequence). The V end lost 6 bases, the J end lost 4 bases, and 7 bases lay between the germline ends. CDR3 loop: CASRTDYNEQFF. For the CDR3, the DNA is TGTGCCAGTAGGACGGATTACAATGAGCAGTTCTTC.

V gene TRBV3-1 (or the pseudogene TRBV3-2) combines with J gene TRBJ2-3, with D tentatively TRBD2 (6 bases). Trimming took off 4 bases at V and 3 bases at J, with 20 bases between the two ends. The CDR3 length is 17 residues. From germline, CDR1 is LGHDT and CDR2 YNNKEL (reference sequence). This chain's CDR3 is CASSPQAAGGGTDTQYF. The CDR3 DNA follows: TGTGCCAGCAGCCCACAAGCTGCCGGGGGTGGTACAGATACGCAGTATTTT.

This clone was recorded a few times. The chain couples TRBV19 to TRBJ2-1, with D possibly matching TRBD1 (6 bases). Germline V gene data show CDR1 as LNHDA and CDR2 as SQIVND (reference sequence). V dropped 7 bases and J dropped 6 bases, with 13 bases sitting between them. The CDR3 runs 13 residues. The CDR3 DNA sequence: TGTGCCAGTACGCCAAACAGGGTCAATGAGCAGTTCTTC. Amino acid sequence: CASTPNRVNEQFF.

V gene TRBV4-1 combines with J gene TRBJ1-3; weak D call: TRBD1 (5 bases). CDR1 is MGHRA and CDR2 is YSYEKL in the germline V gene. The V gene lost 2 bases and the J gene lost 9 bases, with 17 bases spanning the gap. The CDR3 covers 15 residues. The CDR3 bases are TGCGCCAGCAGCCAAATTGGGACTGGGTCCGGCACCATATATTTT. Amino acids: CASSQIGTGSGTIYF.

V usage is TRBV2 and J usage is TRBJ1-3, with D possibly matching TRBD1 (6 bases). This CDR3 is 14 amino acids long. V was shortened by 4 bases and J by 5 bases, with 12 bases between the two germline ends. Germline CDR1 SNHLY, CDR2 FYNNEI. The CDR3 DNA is TGTGCCAGCAGTGCGGGGGGCCGTAGAAACACCATATATTTT. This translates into CASSAGGRRNTIYF.

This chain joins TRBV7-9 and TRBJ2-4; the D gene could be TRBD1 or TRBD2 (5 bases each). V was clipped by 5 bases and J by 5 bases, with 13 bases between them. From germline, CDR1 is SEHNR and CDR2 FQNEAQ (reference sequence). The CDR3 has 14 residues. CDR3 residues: CASSPTQGENIQYF. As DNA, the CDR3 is TGTGCCAGCAGCCCCACGCAGGGAGAAAACATTCAGTACTTC.

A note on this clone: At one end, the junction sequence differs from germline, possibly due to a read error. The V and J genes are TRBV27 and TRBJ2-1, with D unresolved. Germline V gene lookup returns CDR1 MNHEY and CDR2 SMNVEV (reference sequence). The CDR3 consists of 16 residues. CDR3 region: CASSSWTAHSYNERFF. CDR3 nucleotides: TGTGCCAGCAGTTCCTGGACGGCACACTCCTACAATGAGCGGTTCTTC.

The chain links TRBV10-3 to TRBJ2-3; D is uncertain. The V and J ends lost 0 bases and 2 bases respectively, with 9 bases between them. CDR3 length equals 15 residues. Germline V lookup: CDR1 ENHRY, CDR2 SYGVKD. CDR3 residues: CAISESVTNTDTQYF. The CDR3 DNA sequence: TGTGCCATCAGTGAGTCTGTTACCAACACAGATACGCAGTATTTT.

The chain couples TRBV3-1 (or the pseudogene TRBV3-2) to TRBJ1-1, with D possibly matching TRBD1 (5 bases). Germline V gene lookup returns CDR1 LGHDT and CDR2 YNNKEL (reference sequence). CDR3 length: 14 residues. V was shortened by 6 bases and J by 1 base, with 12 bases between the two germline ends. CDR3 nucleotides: TGTGCCAGCAGGACGGGGGGACGGAACACTGAAGCTTTCTTT. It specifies CASRTGGRNTEAFF.

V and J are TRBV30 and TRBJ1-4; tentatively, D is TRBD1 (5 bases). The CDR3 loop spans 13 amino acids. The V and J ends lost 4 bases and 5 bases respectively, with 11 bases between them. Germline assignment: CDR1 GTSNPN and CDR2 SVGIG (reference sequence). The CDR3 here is CAWNSRTNEKLFF. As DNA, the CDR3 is TGTGCCTGGAATTCCAGGACAAATGAAAAACTGTTTTTT.

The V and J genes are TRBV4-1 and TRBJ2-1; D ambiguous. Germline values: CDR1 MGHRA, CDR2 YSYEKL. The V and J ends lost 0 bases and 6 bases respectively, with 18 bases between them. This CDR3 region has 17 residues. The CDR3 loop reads CASSQDIRTTKINEQFF. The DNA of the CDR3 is TGCGCCAGCAGCCAAGATATCCGTACTACTAAAATCAATGAGCAGTTCTTC.

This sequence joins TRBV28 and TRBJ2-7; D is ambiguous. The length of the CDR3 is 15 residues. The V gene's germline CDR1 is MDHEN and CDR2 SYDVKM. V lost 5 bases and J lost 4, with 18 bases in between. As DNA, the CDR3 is TGTGCCAGCAGTCCCAGAGAAGTTTCGATTTACGAGCAGTACTTC. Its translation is CASSPREVSIYEQYF.

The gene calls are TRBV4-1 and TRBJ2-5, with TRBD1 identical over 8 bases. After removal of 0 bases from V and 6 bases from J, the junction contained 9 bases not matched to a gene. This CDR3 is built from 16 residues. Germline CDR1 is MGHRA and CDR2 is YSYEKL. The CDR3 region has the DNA TGCGCCAGCAGCCAAGATACGCAGGGGGCGACCCAGACCCAGTACTTC. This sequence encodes CASSQDTQGATQTQYF.

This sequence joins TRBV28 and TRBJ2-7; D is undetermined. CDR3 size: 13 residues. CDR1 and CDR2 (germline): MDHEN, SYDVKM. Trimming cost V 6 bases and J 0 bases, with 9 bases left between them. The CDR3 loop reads CASSLGLSYEQYF. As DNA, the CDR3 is TGTGCCAGCAGCTTAGGCCTCTCCTACGAGCAGTACTTC.

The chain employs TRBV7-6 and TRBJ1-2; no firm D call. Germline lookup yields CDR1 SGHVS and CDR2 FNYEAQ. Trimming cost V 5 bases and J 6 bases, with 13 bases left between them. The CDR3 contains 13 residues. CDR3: CASSPTGNHGYTF. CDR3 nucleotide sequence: TGTGCCAGCAGCCCTACGGGGAACCATGGCTACACCTTC.

The CDR3 DNA follows: TGTGCCAGCAGTTTCTTCGGGACAGGGTACAATCAGCCCCAGCATTTT. Its translation: CASSFFGTGYNQPQHF. The rearrangement links TRBV27 to TRBJ1-5; 9 bases map to TRBD1. Trimming at V came to 3 bases and at J to 3 bases, leaving 6 bases not matched to a gene. The germline gives CDR1 MNHEY, CDR2 SMNVEV (reference sequence). This CDR3 spans 16 amino acids.